One and the same sample provided the 5 T cell receptor beta chains below, sequenced in a study of blood T cell repertoires in COVID-19. TCRdb's copy holds only in-frame clones and misses some; the assay was immunoSEQ multiplex PCR. The table records roughly 200,000 clones, approximately 89% of them present only once. Sequenced sample: PBMCs or T cells enriched from blood (not recorded which). The receptors come from a woman aged 25-40 years with acute COVID-19.

The V call is TRBV27, the J call TRBJ2-6; D gene ambiguous. V was pared by 4 bases and J by 0 bases, with 7 bases between. Germline V gene lookup returns CDR1 MNHEY and CDR2 SMNVEV (reference sequence). This CDR3 contains 15 residues. CDR3: CASSYTSSGANVLTF. DNA of the CDR3: TGTGCCAGCAGTTATACGAGCTCTGGGGCCAACGTCCTGACTTTC.

The V gene is TRBV15, the J gene TRBJ1-4; possible D gene TRBD1, 6 bases. The CDR3 is made up of 15 amino acids. The germline CDR1 and CDR2 sequences are LNHNV and YYDKDF (reference sequence). The V and J ends lost 0 bases and 6 bases respectively, with 11 bases between them. CDR3 in DNA: TGTGCCACCAGCAGAGAAGCGGGGGCAGATGAAAAACTGTTTTTT. Its protein product is CATSREAGADEKLFF.

This rearrangement joins TRBV19 to TRBJ1-6; the D gene is possibly TRBD1 (6 bases). V was clipped by 8 bases and J by 7 bases, with 15 bases between them. Germline V gene sequence: CDR1 LNHDA, CDR2 SQIVND (reference sequence). The CDR3 totals 14 residues. Here the CDR3 reads CASLDRTGNSPLHF. The CDR3 DNA reads as TGTGCCAGTCTTGACAGGACCGGGAATTCACCCCTCCACTTT. Full variable domain (outside the CDR3, taken from reference TRBV19 and TRBJ1-6): DGGITQSPKYLFRKEGQNVTLSCEQNLNHDAMYWYRQDPGQGLRLIYYSQIVNDFQKGDIAEGYSVSREKKESFPLTVTSAQKNPTAFYLCASLDRTGNSPLHFGNGTRLTVT.

The chain couples TRBV7-7 to TRBJ2-7; TRBD1 agrees at 7 bases. The V segment lost 4 bases and the J segment 6 bases; nucleotides outside the gene matches: 0. This CDR3 region has 11 residues. Per the germline V gene, CDR1 is SSHAT and CDR2 is FNYEAQ (reference sequence). The CDR3 DNA follows: TGTGCCAGCAGCTCAGGGGGCGAGCAGTACTTC. It encodes CASSSGGEQYF.

The CDR3 coding sequence is TGTGCCAGCAGCCCTATGGGACAGGGGCCAGATACGCAGTATTTT. It specifies CASSPMGQGPDTQYF. The rearrangement links TRBV13 to TRBJ2-3, with 10 positions matching TRBD1. This CDR3 is built from 15 residues. Germline CDR1 reads PRHDT; CDR2 reads FYEKMQ (reference sequence). Trimming took 5 bases from V and 4 from J; bases not matched to a gene: 6.